The clone carrying this T cell receptor beta chain came up many times. Antigen: not known. Indicated time point: sample taken at primary tumor resection. The donors, approximately 66 patients with untreated early-stage non-small cell lung cancer, provided the samples. Whole RNA was taken from tumor, nontumor lung or frozen PBMC; it was then sequenced unsorted. The data derive from a study of spatial heterogeneity in lung cancer. Whole-study context: Tumor regions showed TCR transcript counts that correlated strongly with a T cell module score from matched bulk RNA-seq.

This CDR3 is 13 amino acids long. The V end was cut by 6 bases, the J end by 4 bases, with 12 bases between. TCRdb itself ran the 5' RACE reads through MiXCR, one entry per CDR3 protein. The repertoire includes approximately 9,600 distinct CDR3 sequences, around 7.8% of them detected once, and about a fifth sits in the top ten. General study findings and limits: The study found that expanded intratumoral alpha and beta TCR counts tracked tumor mutation counts. Coverage of tumor T cells, by estimate, reached roughly 7% for alpha chains and approximately 12% for beta chains.

The V and J genes are TRBV12-3 or TRBV12-4 and TRBJ1-2; D remains unclear. Sequences were derived from lung tumor tissue, sampled at surgery. The source of this sequence is a male donor with early-stage non-small cell lung cancer. In nucleotides, the CDR3 is TGTGCCAGCAGCCCCCAGGCCAGCTATGGCTACACCTTC. This encodes CASSPQASYGYTF.